Listed below are T cell receptor beta chains from one sample, sequenced in a study of vaccination and CD4 T cells after COVID-19. One entry per CDR3 protein, called by TCRdb with MiXCR from the PCR reads. The profile covers about 18,000 distinct CDR3 sequences, with more than 70% appearing a single time and about 15% taken by the ten largest. These receptors have no known antigen. The sample consisted of CD4+ T cells from blood, cultured in vitro, taken after SARS-CoV-2 vaccination. The origin of the receptors is a human donor who received a COVID-19 vaccine. Both conserved end residues are part of each CDR3. Each record gives: CDR3 DNA, CDR3 protein, J gene, D gene, clone size, CDR3 length, V gene. D genes are given only for firm matches. Some rows mark clone size as missing; the rest say once, few, many or name a class of expanded clone.

CDR3nt: TGTGCCAGCAGAACAGTTTCGAGCTCCTACGAGCAGTACTTC; CDR3aa: CASRTVSSSYEQYF; j_gene: TRBJ2-7; d_gene: .; abundance: .; len: 14; v_gene: TRBV12-3/TRBV12-4
CDR3nt: TGTGCCAGTAGTATGATGACAGGATGGTTCGTGCATGAAGCTTTCTTT; CDR3aa: CASSMMTGWFVHEAFF; j_gene: TRBJ1-1; d_gene: .; abundance: .; len: 16; v_gene: TRBV19
CDR3nt: TGTGCCACCAGCAGAGACCGGACAGACCGGGGCTACACCTTC; CDR3aa: CATSRDRTDRGYTF; j_gene: TRBJ1-2; d_gene: .; abundance: .; len: 14; v_gene: TRBV15
CDR3nt: TGTGCCACCAGTGACAGGACCAATCAGCCCCAGCATTTT; CDR3aa: CATSDRTNQPQHF; j_gene: TRBJ1-5; d_gene: .; abundance: few; len: 13; v_gene: TRBV24-1
CDR3nt: TGTGCCTTCTCCCGGGGGACAGAAACGAACACCGGGGAGCTGTTTTTT; CDR3aa: CAFSRGTETNTGELFF; j_gene: TRBJ2-2; d_gene: .; abundance: .; len: 16; v_gene: TRBV24-1
CDR3nt: TGTGCCTGGGCCACAGGGCTTCCCAATGTCAGGTATGGCTACACCTTC; CDR3aa: CAWATGLPNVRYGYTF; j_gene: TRBJ1-2; d_gene: .; abundance: .; len: 16; v_gene: TRBV30
CDR3nt: TGCAGTGGGGCGGGGGCCCTCAATGAGCAGTTCTTC; CDR3aa: CSGAGALNEQFF; j_gene: TRBJ2-1; d_gene: .; abundance: .; len: 12; v_gene: TRBV20-1
CDR3nt: TGTGCCTGGAGTGTACCCCCGGGACAGCTGAGGGAAGATACGCAGTATTTT; CDR3aa: CAWSVPPGQLREDTQYF; j_gene: TRBJ2-3; d_gene: TRBD1; abundance: .; len: 17; v_gene: TRBV30
CDR3nt: TGTGCCAGCACCGCCGGACAGGGTAATTCACCCCTCCACTTT; CDR3aa: CASTAGQGNSPLHF; j_gene: TRBJ1-6; d_gene: TRBD1; abundance: .; len: 14; v_gene: TRBV12-3/TRBV12-4
CDR3nt: TGTGCCAGCAGTGAACCGGTTGGTGAAGCTTTCTTT; CDR3aa: CASSEPVGEAFF; j_gene: TRBJ1-1; d_gene: .; abundance: .; len: 12; v_gene: TRBV25-1
CDR3nt: TGCAGTGCTGGTACTAGCGCCTTCTACGAGCAGTACTTC; CDR3aa: CSAGTSAFYEQYF; j_gene: TRBJ2-7; d_gene: TRBD2; abundance: .; len: 13; v_gene: TRBV20-1
CDR3nt: TGTGCCAGCAGTTACTCGTTCCAGCTTGGCTACACCTTC; CDR3aa: CASSYSFQLGYTF; j_gene: TRBJ1-2; d_gene: .; abundance: once; len: 13; v_gene: TRBV6-2/TRBV6-3
CDR3nt: TGTGCCAGTAGTATAGACACAGGAGCTAATAACTATGGCTACACCTTC; CDR3aa: CASSIDTGANNYGYTF; j_gene: TRBJ1-2; d_gene: .; abundance: .; len: 16; v_gene: TRBV19
CDR3nt: TGTGCCAGCAGTTTAATGGCAGGGCATGGCTACACCTTC; CDR3aa: CASSLMAGHGYTF; j_gene: TRBJ1-2; d_gene: .; abundance: .; len: 13; v_gene: TRBV12-3/TRBV12-4
CDR3nt: TGTGCCAGCAGCAAAGATTTCGGGGGGACCTACAATGAGCAGTTCTTC; CDR3aa: CASSKDFGGTYNEQFF; j_gene: TRBJ2-1; d_gene: .; abundance: .; len: 16; v_gene: TRBV21-1
CDR3nt: TGTGCCACCAAAGAACAGGGAAGGGGTGGCTACACCTTC; CDR3aa: CATKEQGRGGYTF; j_gene: TRBJ1-2; d_gene: .; abundance: few; len: 13; v_gene: TRBV19
CDR3nt: TGTGCCAGCAGCGTAGGTAAAAGCTATGGCTACACCTTC; CDR3aa: CASSVGKSYGYTF; j_gene: TRBJ1-2; d_gene: .; abundance: .; len: 13; v_gene: TRBV9